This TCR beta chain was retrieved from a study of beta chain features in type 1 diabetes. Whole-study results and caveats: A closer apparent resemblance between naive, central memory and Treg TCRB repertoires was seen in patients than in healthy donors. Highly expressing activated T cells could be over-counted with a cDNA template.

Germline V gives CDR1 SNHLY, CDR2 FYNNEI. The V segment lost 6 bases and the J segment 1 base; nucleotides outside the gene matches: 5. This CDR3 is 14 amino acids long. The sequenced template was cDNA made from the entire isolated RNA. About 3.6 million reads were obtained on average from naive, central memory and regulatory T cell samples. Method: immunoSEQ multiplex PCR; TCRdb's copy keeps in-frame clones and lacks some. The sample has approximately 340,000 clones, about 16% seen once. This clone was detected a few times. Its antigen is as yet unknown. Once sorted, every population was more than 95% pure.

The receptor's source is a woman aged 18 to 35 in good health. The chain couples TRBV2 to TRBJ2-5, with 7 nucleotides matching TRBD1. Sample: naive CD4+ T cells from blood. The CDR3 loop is CASSPDRVQETQYF. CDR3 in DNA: TGTGCCAGCAGCCCTGACAGGGTCCAAGAGACCCAGTACTTC.